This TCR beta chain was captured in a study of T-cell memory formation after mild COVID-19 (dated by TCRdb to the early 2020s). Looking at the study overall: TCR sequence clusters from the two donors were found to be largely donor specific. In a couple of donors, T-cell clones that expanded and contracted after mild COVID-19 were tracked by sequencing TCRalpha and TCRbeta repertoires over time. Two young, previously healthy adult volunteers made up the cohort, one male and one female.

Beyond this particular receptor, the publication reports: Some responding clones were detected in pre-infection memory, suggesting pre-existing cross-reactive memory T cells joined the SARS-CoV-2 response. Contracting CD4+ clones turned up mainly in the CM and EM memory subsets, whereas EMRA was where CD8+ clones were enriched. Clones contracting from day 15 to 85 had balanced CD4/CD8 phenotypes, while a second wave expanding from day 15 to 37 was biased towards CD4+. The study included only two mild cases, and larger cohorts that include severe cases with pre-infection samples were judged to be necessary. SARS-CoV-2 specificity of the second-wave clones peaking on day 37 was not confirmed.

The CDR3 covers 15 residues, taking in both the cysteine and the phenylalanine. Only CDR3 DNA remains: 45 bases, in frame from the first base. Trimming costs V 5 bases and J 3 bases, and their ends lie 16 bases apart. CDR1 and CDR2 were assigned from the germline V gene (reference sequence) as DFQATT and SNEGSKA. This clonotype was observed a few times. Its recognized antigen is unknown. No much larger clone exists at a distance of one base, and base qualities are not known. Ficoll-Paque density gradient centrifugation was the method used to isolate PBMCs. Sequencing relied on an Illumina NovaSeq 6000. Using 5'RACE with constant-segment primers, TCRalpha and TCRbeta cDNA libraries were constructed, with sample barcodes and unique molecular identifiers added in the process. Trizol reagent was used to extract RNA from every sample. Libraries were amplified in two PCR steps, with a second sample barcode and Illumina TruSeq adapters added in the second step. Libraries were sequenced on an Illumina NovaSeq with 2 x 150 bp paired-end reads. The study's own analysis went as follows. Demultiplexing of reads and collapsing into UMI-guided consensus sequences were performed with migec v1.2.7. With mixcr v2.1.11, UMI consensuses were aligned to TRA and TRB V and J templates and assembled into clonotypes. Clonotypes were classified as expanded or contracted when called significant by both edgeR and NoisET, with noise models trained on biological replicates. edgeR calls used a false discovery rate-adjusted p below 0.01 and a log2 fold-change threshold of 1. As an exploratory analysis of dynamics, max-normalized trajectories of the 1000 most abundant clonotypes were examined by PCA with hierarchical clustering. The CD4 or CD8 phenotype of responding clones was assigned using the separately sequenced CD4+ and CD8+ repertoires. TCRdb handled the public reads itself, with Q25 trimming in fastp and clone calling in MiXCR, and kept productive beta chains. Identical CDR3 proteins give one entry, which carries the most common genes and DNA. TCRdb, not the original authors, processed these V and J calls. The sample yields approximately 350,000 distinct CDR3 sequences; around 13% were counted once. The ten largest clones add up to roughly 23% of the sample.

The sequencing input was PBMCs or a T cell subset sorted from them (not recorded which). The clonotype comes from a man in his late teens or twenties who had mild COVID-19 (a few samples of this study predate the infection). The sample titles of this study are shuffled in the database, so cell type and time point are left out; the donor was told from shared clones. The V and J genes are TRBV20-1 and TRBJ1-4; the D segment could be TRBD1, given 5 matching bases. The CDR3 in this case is CSACKLGRANEKLFF. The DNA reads TGCAGTGCTTGCAAATTGGGCAGGGCTAATGAAAAACTGTTTTTT.